This entry lists 27 T cell receptor beta chains sequenced from one sample in a study of T cells in Graves' hyperthyroidism and ophthalmopathy. Amplified TCR beta CDR3 regions derived from RNA transcripts. Using the HTBI primer set, a first-round RT-PCR was run on the TCR CDR3. From the multiplex PCR reads, TCRdb called clonotypes with MiXCR, one entry per CDR3 protein. The sample lists 550,000 to 850,000 distinct CDR3 sequences, 18% occurring once. Sequenced: blood. Every receptor here comes from a woman aged 50 to 60 with Graves' hyperthyroidism that later progressed to Graves' ophthalmopathy.

This clonotype was detected ten times or more. The chain employs TRBV2 and TRBJ2-2; 12 bases are shared with TRBD1. The CDR3 sequence is 15 residues long. Trimming at V came to 3 bases and at J to 6 bases, leaving 2 bases not matched to a gene. The germline CDR1 and CDR2 sequences are SNHLY and FYNNEI. CDR3 amino acids: CASSDRDRGPGELFF. The CDR3, as DNA: TGTGCCAGCAGTGACCGGGACAGGGGGCCCGGGGAGCTGTTTTTT. Looking up the rest from reference TRBV2 and TRBJ2-2 gives the full variable domain: EPEVTQTPSHQVTQMGQEVILRCVPISNHLYFYWYRQILGQKVEFLVSFYNNEISEKSEIFDDQFSVERPDGSNFTLKIRSTKLEDSAMYFCASSDRDRGPGELFFGEGSRLTVL.

The rearrangement links TRBV5-6 to TRBJ1-1; D ambiguous. This CDR3 is built from 12 residues. Trimming took 6 bases from V and 0 from J, leaving 6 bases between them. Germline V gene data show CDR1 as SGHDT and CDR2 as YYEEEE. DNA of the CDR3: TGTGCCAGCACCTTCCTGAACACTGAAGCTTTCTTT. Amino acid sequence: CASTFLNTEAFF.

The chain recombines TRBV30 with TRBJ2-7; D uncertain. Germline CDR1 and CDR2: GTSNPN and SVGIG (reference sequence). The CDR3 length is 14 residues. V lost 1 base, J lost 0 bases, and 10 bases lay in between. The CDR3 protein is CAWSAVLSSYEQYF. DNA for the CDR3: TGTGCCTGGAGTGCGGTACTGAGCTCCTACGAGCAGTACTTC.

This clonotype has at least ten counts. The chain couples TRBV5-1 to TRBJ2-3; 8 bases map to TRBD2. From germline, CDR1 is SGHRS and CDR2 YFSETQ. This CDR3 is built from 14 residues. V lost 4 bases and J lost 2; bases outside the gene matches: 3. The CDR3 reads CASSRGGTTDTQYF. CDR3 sequence (DNA): TGCGCCAGCAGCCGGGGGGGGACCACAGATACGCAGTATTTT.

This clonotype showed up many times. J is TRBJ1-6 and V is TRBV11-2; no firm D call. This CDR3 has 15 amino acids. V was trimmed by 5 bases and J by 7 bases, leaving 15 bases between them. Germline CDR1 is SGHAT and CDR2 is FQNNGV. CDR3: CASSRAHGPNSPLHF. CDR3 bases: TGTGCCAGCAGCCGGGCCCACGGCCCAAATTCACCCCTCCACTTT.

This clonotype was observed at least ten times. V and J are TRBV28 and TRBJ2-7, with D uncertain. V was cut by 6 bases and J by 3 bases, with 18 bases left in between. Per the germline V gene, CDR1 is MDHEN and CDR2 is SYDVKM. The CDR3 sequence is 15 residues long. CDR3 region: CASSRRAILGYEQYF. CDR3 coding DNA: TGTGCCAGCAGCCGACGCGCCATTCTCGGCTACGAGCAGTACTTC.

This clonotype has just a few counts. V and J are TRBV10-1 and TRBJ2-2, with 9 bases identical to TRBD2. This CDR3 contains 16 residues. Per germline, CDR1 WNHNN and CDR2 SYGVQD (reference sequence). Trimming took 4 bases from V and 2 from J; bases not matched to a gene: 5. CDR3 region: CASSGGGVYNTGELFF. DNA for the CDR3: TGCGCCAGCAGTGGCGGGGGGGTTTACAACACCGGGGAGCTGTTTTTT.

This clonotype was picked up a small number of times. A single base separates this from a much larger clone, so it may be a read error. The rearrangement links TRBV11-2 to TRBJ2-5, with 9 bases that match TRBD2. This CDR3 is built from 14 residues. Looked up from germline, CDR1 is SGHAT and CDR2 is FQNNGV. The CDR3 bases are TGTACCAGCAGCCTTCTGCGGGGGGGAGAGACCCAGTACTTC. Its protein is CTSSLLRGGETQYF.

This clonotype was observed at least ten times. The chain couples TRBV20-1 to TRBJ2-3; TRBD2 agrees at 9 bases. CDR3 length: 14 amino acids. Unmatched junction bases numbered 6, after V lost 4 bases and J lost 4 bases. CDR1 DFQATT and CDR2 SNEGSKA come from the germline V gene (reference sequence). CDR3 region: CSATPSGVSDTQYF. The DNA of the CDR3 is TGCAGTGCTACCCCTAGCGGGGTATCAGATACGCAGTATTTT.

This clonotype was detected only a few times. The rearrangement joins TRBV20-1 to TRBJ1-4; D perhaps matches TRBD1 (6 bases). This CDR3 is built from 13 residues. V was pared by 5 bases and J by 8 bases, with 15 bases between. Germline V gives CDR1 DFQATT, CDR2 SNEGSKA (reference sequence). The CDR3 bases are TGCAGTGCTTCTCGGGACATAGAGGAAAAACTGTTTTTT. It is translated as CSASRDIEEKLFF.

This clonotype has at least ten counts. The chain employs TRBV7-3 and TRBJ1-1; D uncertain. This CDR3 has 14 amino acids. From germline, CDR1 is SGHTA and CDR2 FQGTGA. V lost 1 base and J 1 base, leaving 7 bases between the germline ends. Here the CDR3 DNA reads TGTGCCAGCAGCTTAAGTACGTCGAACACTGAAGCTTTCTTT. This codes for CASSLSTSNTEAFF.

The chain has TRBV4-1 and TRBJ2-1; no clear D gene. The CDR3 is made up of 12 amino acids. Germline CDR1 and CDR2: MGHRA and YSYEKL. Trimming took off 6 bases at V and 5 bases at J, with 8 bases between the two ends. In DNA form, the CDR3 reads TGCGCCAGCAGGTTAGGTAACAATGAGCAGTTCTTC. Its protein product is CASRLGNNEQFF.

This clonotype has a count of ten or more. V gene TRBV3-1 combines with J gene TRBJ1-5; D is unresolved. V lost 0 bases and J 3 bases, leaving 9 bases between the germline ends. The CDR3 loop spans 15 amino acids. Looked up from germline, CDR1 is LGHDT and CDR2 is YNNKEL (reference sequence). CDR3 in amino acids: CASSQDLTFNQPQHF. CDR3 nucleotide sequence: TGTGCCAGCAGCCAAGATCTGACGTTCAATCAGCCCCAGCATTTT.

This clonotype was recorded at least ten times. The rearrangement links TRBV6-6 to TRBJ1-1, with a tentative D call TRBD1 (6 bases). The CDR3 runs 15 residues. Germline V gene sequence: CDR1 MNHNY, CDR2 SVGAGI (reference sequence). V lost 1 base to trimming and J lost 4 bases, with 13 bases between them. The CDR3 spells CASSYLPGAGTEAFF. In DNA, the CDR3 is TGTGCCAGCAGTTACTTGCCGGGGGCGGGCACTGAAGCTTTCTTT.

This clonotype occurred many times. The V and J genes are TRBV11-2 and TRBJ1-6, with TRBD1 as a possible D gene (5 bases). From germline, CDR1 is SGHAT and CDR2 FQNNGV. CDR3 length: 17 residues. Trimming removed 5 bases from V and 0 bases from J, with 14 bases in between. DNA for the CDR3: TGTGCCAGCAGCCACCCCGGGGGGAGCTCCTATAATTCACCCCTCCACTTT. It encodes CASSHPGGSSYNSPLHF.

The sample holds many counts of this clonotype. V usage is TRBV2 and J usage is TRBJ2-2; TRBD1 agrees at 9 bases. The CDR3 length is 14 residues. Germline loops: CDR1 SNHLY, CDR2 FYNNEI. V trimming: 7 bases; J trimming: 7 bases; junction bases outside the gene matches: 7. The CDR3 bases are TGTGCCAGCATCCTTACAGGGGGCCACGGGGAGCTGTTTTTT. It yields the protein CASILTGGHGELFF.

The V call is TRBV7-9, the J call TRBJ1-2, with 10 nucleotides matching TRBD1. The CDR3 has 15 residues. With 5 bases clipped from V and 1 base from J, the junction kept 4 bases outside the gene matches. Germline V CDR1 and CDR2: SEHNR, FQNEAQ (reference sequence). Here the CDR3 DNA reads TGTGCCAGCAGCCAAGGGACAGGGGATAACTATGGCTACACCTTC. This encodes CASSQGTGDNYGYTF.

This clonotype was found a few times. The chain couples TRBV3-1 to TRBJ2-5; D gene ambiguous. The V end lost 5 bases, the J end lost 2 bases, and 18 bases lay between the germline ends. Germline values: CDR1 LGHDT, CDR2 YNNKEL (reference sequence). The CDR3 extends over 16 amino acids. The CDR3 coding sequence is TGTGCCAGCAGCGCAATAGGCCGGGCGCCACAAGAGACCCAGTACTTC. This codes for CASSAIGRAPQETQYF.

This rearrangement joins TRBV29-1 to TRBJ2-3; the match to TRBD2 covers 10 bases. Trimming took 6 bases from V and 3 from J; bases not matched to a gene: 3. Germline assignment: CDR1 SQVTM and CDR2 ANQGSEA. CDR3 length: 13 amino acids. CDR3 nucleotide sequence: TGCAGCGTCACTAGCGGGGCTACAGATACGCAGTATTTT. It specifies CSVTSGATDTQYF.

Ten or more counts support this clonotype. The rearrangement links TRBV27 to TRBJ2-1; D is perhaps TRBD2 (5 bases). Per germline, CDR1 MNHEY and CDR2 SMNVEV (reference sequence). CDR3 length: 16 residues. The germline V and J ends were trimmed by 6 bases and 1 base, with 16 bases remaining between them. The CDR3 sequence is CASSPYTSGSYNEQFF. The CDR3 nucleotides read TGTGCCAGCAGCCCGTATACTAGTGGGTCCTACAATGAGCAGTTCTTC.

The CDR3 DNA follows: TGTGCCAGCAGTTTGGAAACGACAGGTTCTATTGGCTACACCTTC. Translated: CASSLETTGSIGYTF. This chain joins TRBV6-1 and TRBJ1-2, with TRBD1 as a possible D gene (6 bases). Germline assignment: CDR1 MNHNS and CDR2 SASEGT. The ends were cut back, 5 bases at V and 7 bases at J, with 20 bases in the middle. The CDR3 has 15 amino acids.

The chain employs TRBV10-3 and TRBJ2-5; 9 bases map to TRBD1. The CDR3 loop spans 14 amino acids. Looked up from germline, CDR1 is ENHRY and CDR2 is SYGVKD. V trimming: 6 bases; J trimming: 2 bases; junction bases outside the gene matches: 4. The CDR3 DNA reads TGTGCCATCAGCACAGGGGGCCGGCAAGAGACCCAGTACTTC. It translates to CAISTGGRQETQYF.

The J gene is TRBJ2-2, the V gene TRBV27, with 8 bases that match TRBD2. CDR3 length: 15 amino acids. The trim removed 3 bases at V and 6 bases at J, leaving 6 bases unmatched. Germline CDR1 is MNHEY and CDR2 is SMNVEV (reference sequence). The CDR3: CASSLLTSEAGELFF. In DNA form, the CDR3 reads TGTGCCAGCAGTTTGTTGACTAGCGAAGCCGGGGAGCTGTTTTTT.

This clonotype was seen only a few times. V is TRBV29-1 and J is TRBJ2-5, with D perhaps matching TRBD1 (5 bases). This CDR3 comprises 12 residues. Trimming left V 7 bases short and J 4 bases short, with 13 bases between. Germline V CDR1 and CDR2: SQVTM, ANQGSEA. The CDR3 DNA sequence: TGCAGCGCCAGAGTAGGGGCAGAGACCCAGTACTTC. The encoded protein is CSARVGAETQYF.

This clonotype was recorded a few times. V usage is TRBV19 and J usage is TRBJ2-2; a weak D match, TRBD1 (6 bases). The CDR3 is made up of 18 amino acids. Germline-derived CDR1 and CDR2 are LNHDA and SQIVND (reference sequence). V lost 1 base and J lost 2, with 17 bases in between. The CDR3 here is CASSIGVVPGHNTGELFF. DNA of the CDR3: TGTGCCAGTAGTATAGGGGTGGTTCCGGGACATAACACCGGGGAGCTGTTTTTT.

The J gene is TRBJ2-7, the V gene TRBV7-2, with 10 positions matching TRBD2. V lost 5 bases to trimming and J lost 4 bases; unmatched junction nucleotides: 8. Germline V gene sequence: CDR1 SGHTA, CDR2 FQGNSA. The CDR3 sequence is 15 residues long. In DNA form, the CDR3 reads TGTGCCAGCAGCACTAGCGGGGCCGGTTCATACGAGCAGTACTTC. Translating it yields CASSTSGAGSYEQYF.

The V call is TRBV20-1, the J call TRBJ2-5; 13 bases line up with TRBD2. The V gene's germline CDR1 is DFQATT and CDR2 SNEGSKA (reference sequence). J lost 5 bases, V lost 5 bases, and 17 bases had no gene match. This CDR3 is built from 18 residues. CDR3 in DNA: TGCAGTGCTTGGACTAGCGGGGGAAACAGTGTGACGGGGGAGACCCAGTACTTC. Translation: CSAWTSGGNSVTGETQYF.